One sample yielded the 5 T cell receptor beta chains listed below, sequenced in a study of PD-1 blockade in classical Hodgkin lymphoma. Some clones are missing from TCRdb's copy, which holds only in-frame ones; the method was immunoSEQ multiplex PCR. The table has approximately 6,600 clones, nearly 55% seen once. With no exception, relapse followed autologous stem cell transplantation in all patients, and brentuximab vedotin exposure varied. After PBMCs were thawed, their CD8+ T cells were isolated by magnetic negative selection. The specimen comprised CD8+ T cells from blood, sampled at baseline. These receptors all come from a human donor with classical Hodgkin lymphoma.

The chain links TRBV28 to TRBJ2-1, with 7 nucleotides matching TRBD2. CDR3 length: 22 residues. CDR1 is MDHEN and CDR2 is SYDVKM in the germline V gene. V lost 6 bases, J lost 7 bases, and 33 bases stayed unmatched. CDR3 coding DNA: TGTGCCAGCAGCTGGGTAAGGGCTAGCGGCATTGACGACCTCGAATTAGTTAATGAGCAGTTCTTC. Encoded protein: CASSWVRASGIDDLELVNEQFF.

This clone occurred a few times. This chain links TRBV28 with TRBJ2-5; perhaps TRBD1 as D (5 bases). This CDR3 region has 14 residues. Trimming removed 2 bases from V and 2 bases from J, with 9 bases in between. The germline V gene encodes CDR1 MDHEN and CDR2 SYDVKM. CDR3 loop: CASSLRSGQETQYF. The CDR3, as DNA: TGTGCCAGCAGTTTACGGTCAGGGCAAGAGACCCAGTACTTC.

The CDR3 DNA is TGTGCCAGCAGTGAAATCCCAGGGGAGGTCTCTGAAGCTTTCTTT. It translates to CASSEIPGEVSEAFF. The chain links TRBV25-1 to TRBJ1-1; D may be TRBD1 (6 bases). The CDR3 has 15 residues. The V gene lost 2 bases and the J gene lost 6 bases, with 16 bases spanning the gap. Germline V gene data show CDR1 as MGHDK and CDR2 as SYGVNS.

This clone occurred once. This sequence joins TRBV4-1 and TRBJ2-7; 13 bases match TRBD2. The CDR3 length is 16 residues. V shed 0 bases, J shed 3 bases, and the junction held 2 bases outside the gene matches. Germline CDR1 and CDR2: MGHRA and YSYEKL. DNA of the CDR3: TGCGCCAGCAGCCAAGATGGGACTAGCGGGGTCTACGAGCAGTACTTC. It translates to CASSQDGTSGVYEQYF.

About this clone itself: A much bigger clone sits one base away, suggesting this may be a read error. The sample has other DNA sequences that encode this CDR3 too. The V call is TRBV4-3, the J call TRBJ1-1; 8 nucleotides line up with TRBD1. Germline CDR1 LGHNA, CDR2 YSLEER. The CDR3 has 14 residues. The trim removed 3 bases at V and 5 bases at J, leaving 5 bases unmatched. CDR3 nucleotide sequence: TGCGCCAGCAGCCAGGACAGGGAGGGGACTGAAGCTTTCTTT. The encoded protein is CASSQDREGTEAFF.